Listed below are T cell receptor beta chains from one sample, sequenced in a study of blood T cell repertoires in COVID-19. The table came from immunoSEQ multiplex PCR; TCRdb's copy has only in-frame clones and leaves some out. The table has 200,000 to 300,000 clones, roughly 86% seen once; the top ten hold roughly 12%. Sequencing was performed on peripheral blood. The receptors were gathered from an older man with acute or convalescent COVID-19. Each CDR3 is given with its conserved first and last residue. A D gene is named only where the DNA matches it firmly. Rows may omit the clone size; those that give it use once, few, many or a size class.

>-|TRBD2|TRBV6-2/TRBV6-3|TRBJ2-5
CASSQPGLGMGAETQYF
TGTGCCAGCAGCCAACCGGGACTAGGGATGGGGGCAGAGACCCAGTACTTC
>-|-|TRBV2|TRBJ1-1
CASSDPRGGVNTEAFF
TGTGCCAGCAGTGATCCCCGGGGTGGGGTGAACACTGAAGCTTTCTTT
>-|-|TRBV7-2|TRBJ2-4
CASSLGRKNIQYF
TGTGCCAGCAGCTTAGGCAGGAAAAACATTCAGTACTTC
>-|-|TRBV14|TRBJ1-2
CASSLPGGLAYGYTF
TGTGCCAGCAGCCTCCCGGGGGGCCTCGCCTATGGCTACACCTTC
>-|-|TRBV19|TRBJ2-3
CASSISASASTDTQYF
TGTGCCAGTAGTATTTCTGCTAGCGCTAGCACAGATACGCAGTATTTT
>-|-|TRBV5-1|TRBJ2-1
CASSLDRYNEQFF
TGCGCCAGCAGCTTGGACAGATACAATGAGCAGTTCTTC
>-|-|TRBV19|TRBJ1-1
CASSMTYSTVRAFF
TGTGCCAGTAGTATGACCTATTCGACAGTGCGAGCTTTCTTT
>-|-|TRBV28|TRBJ1-3
CASIPPRGASGNTIYF
TGTGCCAGCATCCCCCCCAGGGGTGCATCTGGAAACACCATATATTTT
>few|-|TRBV6-1|TRBJ2-5
CASSESGEETQYF
TGTGCCAGCAGTGAATCGGGGGAAGAGACCCAGTACTTC
>-|-|TRBV18|TRBJ1-1
CASSGPTEAFF
TGTGCCAGCTCAGGCCCTACTGAAGCTTTCTTT
>-|-|TRBV7-2|TRBJ1-5
CASSLGTAGNQPQHF
TGTGCCAGCAGCTTAGGGACAGCCGGTAATCAGCCCCAGCATTTT
>few|-|TRBV4-2|TRBJ1-3
CASSQGVRSRVSIYF
TGTGCCAGCAGCCAAGGGGTCCGGTCGAGGGTGAGCATATATTTT
>-|-|TRBV3-1/TRBV3-2|TRBJ1-1
CASSQGWGGEAFF
TGTGCCAGCAGCCAAGGGTGGGGGGGTGAAGCTTTCTTT
>-|TRBD1|TRBV19|TRBJ1-1
CASSLGQGYTEAFF
TGTGCCAGTAGCCTAGGACAGGGCTACACTGAAGCTTTCTTT
>-|TRBD1|TRBV5-4|TRBJ2-3
CASSGQAASTDTQYF
TGTGCCAGCAGTGGACAGGCTGCTAGCACAGATACGCAGTATTTT
>-|TRBD2|TRBV5-4|TRBJ2-1
CASSLQGLAAGFEQFF
TGTGCCAGCAGCTTGCAGGGACTAGCGGCCGGGTTTGAGCAGTTCTTC
>few|TRBD1|TRBV7-9|TRBJ2-1
CASSLGGGPQNEQFF
TGTGCCAGCAGCTTAGGAGGGGGCCCCCAAAATGAGCAGTTCTTC
>-|TRBD1|TRBV6-5|TRBJ1-4
CASSHRGGEKLFF
TGTGCCAGCAGTCACAGGGGAGGTGAAAAACTGTTTTTT
>-|TRBD1|TRBV28|TRBJ1-2
CASSPDRVGGYTF
TGTGCCAGCAGTCCGGACAGGGTGGGCGGCTACACCTTC
>-|-|TRBV7-9|TRBJ1-2
CASSYVAFTRVDDYGYTF
TGTGCCAGCAGCTATGTCGCATTCACCAGGGTCGATGACTATGGCTACACCTTC
>-|-|TRBV7-2|TRBJ2-1
CASSGPGQVISNEQFF
TGTGCCAGCAGCGGCCCGGGACAAGTGATTTCCAATGAGCAGTTCTTC
>-|-|TRBV11-1|TRBJ2-1
CASGDLWERNEQFF
TGTGCCAGCGGAGATCTGTGGGAGCGAAATGAGCAGTTCTTC
>-|-|TRBV28|TRBJ2-7
CASRERGANYEQYF
TGTGCCAGCAGGGAACGGGGAGCGAACTACGAGCAGTACTTC
>-|TRBD2|TRBV15|TRBJ2-1
CATSRPGTSGPYNEQFF
TGTGCCACCAGCAGGCCCGGGACTAGCGGCCCTTACAATGAGCAGTTCTTC